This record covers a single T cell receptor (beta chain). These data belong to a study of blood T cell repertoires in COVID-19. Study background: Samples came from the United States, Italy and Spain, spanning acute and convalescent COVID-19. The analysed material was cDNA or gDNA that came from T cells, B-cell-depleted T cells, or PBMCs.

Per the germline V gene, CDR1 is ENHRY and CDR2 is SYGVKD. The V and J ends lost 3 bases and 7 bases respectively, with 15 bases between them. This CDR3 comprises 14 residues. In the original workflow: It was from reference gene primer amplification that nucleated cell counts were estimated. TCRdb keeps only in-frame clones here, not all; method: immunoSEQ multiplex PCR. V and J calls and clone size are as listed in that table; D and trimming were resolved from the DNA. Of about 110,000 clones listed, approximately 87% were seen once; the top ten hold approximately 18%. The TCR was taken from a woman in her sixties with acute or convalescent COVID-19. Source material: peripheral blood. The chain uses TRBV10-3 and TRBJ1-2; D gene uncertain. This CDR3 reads CAISDQSVGRGYTF. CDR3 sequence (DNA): TGTGCCATCAGTGATCAATCGGTCGGTCGTGGCTACACCTTC.